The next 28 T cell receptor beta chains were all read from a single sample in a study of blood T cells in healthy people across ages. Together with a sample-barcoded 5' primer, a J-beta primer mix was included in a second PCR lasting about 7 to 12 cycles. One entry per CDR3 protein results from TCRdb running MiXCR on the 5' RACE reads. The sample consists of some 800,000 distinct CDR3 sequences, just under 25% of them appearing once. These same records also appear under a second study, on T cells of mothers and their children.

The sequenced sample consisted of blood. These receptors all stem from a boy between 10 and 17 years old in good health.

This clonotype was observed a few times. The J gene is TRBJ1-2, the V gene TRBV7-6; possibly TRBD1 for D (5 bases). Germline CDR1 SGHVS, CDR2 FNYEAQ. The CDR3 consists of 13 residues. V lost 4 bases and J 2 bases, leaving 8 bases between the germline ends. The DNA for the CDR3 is TGTGCCAGCAGCTCGGGGGGGAACTATGGCTACACCTTC. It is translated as CASSSGGNYGYTF.

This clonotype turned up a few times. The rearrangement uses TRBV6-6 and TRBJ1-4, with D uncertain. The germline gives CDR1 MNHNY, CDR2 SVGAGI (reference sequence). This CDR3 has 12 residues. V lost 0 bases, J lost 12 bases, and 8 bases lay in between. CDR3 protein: CASSYSTRELFF. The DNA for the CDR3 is TGTGCCAGCAGTTACTCGACGCGAGAACTGTTTTTT.

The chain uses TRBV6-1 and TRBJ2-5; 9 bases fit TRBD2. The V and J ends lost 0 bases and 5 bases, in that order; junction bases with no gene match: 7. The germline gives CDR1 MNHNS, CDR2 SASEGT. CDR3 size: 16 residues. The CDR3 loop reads CASSEASGGRPETQYF. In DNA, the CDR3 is TGTGCCAGCAGTGAAGCTAGCGGGGGTCGTCCGGAGACCCAGTACTTC.

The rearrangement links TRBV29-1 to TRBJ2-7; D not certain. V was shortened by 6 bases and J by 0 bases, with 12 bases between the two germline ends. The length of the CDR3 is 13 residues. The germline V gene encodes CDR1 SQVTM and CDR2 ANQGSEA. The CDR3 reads CSVAEYSSYEQYF. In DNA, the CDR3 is TGCAGCGTCGCCGAGTACAGCTCCTACGAGCAGTACTTC.

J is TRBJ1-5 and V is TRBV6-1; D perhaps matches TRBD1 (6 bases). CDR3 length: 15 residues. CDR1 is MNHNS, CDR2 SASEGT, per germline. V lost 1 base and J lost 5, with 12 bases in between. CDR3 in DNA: TGTGCCAGCAGTGAAGAGGGGGATGGCGATCAGCCCCAGCATTTT. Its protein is CASSEEGDGDQPQHF.

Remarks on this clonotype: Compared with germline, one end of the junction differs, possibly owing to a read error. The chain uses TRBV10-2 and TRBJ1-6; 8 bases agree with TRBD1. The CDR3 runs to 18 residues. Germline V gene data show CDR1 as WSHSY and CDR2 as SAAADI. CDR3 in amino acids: CARSESQGAVSYNSPLHF. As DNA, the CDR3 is TGCGCCAGAAGTGAGTCGCAGGGGGCTGTGTCCTATAATTCACCCCTCCACTTT.

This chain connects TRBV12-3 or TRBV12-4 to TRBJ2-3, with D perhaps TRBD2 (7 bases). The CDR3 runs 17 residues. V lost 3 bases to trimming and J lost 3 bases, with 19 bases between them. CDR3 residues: CASSLGRGGSQTDTQYF. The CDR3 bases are TGTGCCAGCAGTTTGGGCAGGGGAGGGTCCCAGACAGATACGCAGTATTTT.

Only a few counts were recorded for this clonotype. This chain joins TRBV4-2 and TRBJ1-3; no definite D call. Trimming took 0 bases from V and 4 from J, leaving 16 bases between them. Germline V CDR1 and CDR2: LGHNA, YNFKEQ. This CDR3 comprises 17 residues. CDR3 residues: CASSQDREGYSGNTIYF. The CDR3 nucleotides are TGTGCCAGCAGCCAAGATCGGGAGGGATACTCCGGAAACACCATATATTTT.

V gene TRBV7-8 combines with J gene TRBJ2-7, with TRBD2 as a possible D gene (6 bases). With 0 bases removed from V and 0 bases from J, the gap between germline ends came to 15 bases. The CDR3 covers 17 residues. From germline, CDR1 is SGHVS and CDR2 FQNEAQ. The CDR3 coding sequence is TGTGCCAGCAGCTTAGCGCAGGTAGCGGAAATCTCCTACGAGCAGTACTTC. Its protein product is CASSLAQVAEISYEQYF. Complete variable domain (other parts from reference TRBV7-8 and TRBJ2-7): GAGVSQSPRYKVAKRGQDVALRCDPISGHVSLFWYQQALGQGPEFLTYFQNEAQLDKSGLPSDRFFAERPEGSVSTLKIQRTQQEDSAVYLCASSLAQVAEISYEQYFGPGTRLTVT.

The CDR3 spells CASSLRGEQPQHF. Here the CDR3 DNA reads TGTGCCAGCAGTCTGCGCGGGGAGCAGCCCCAGCATTTT. The chain has TRBV6-6 and TRBJ1-5, with no clear D. With 5 bases removed from V and 7 bases from J, the gap between germline ends came to 12 bases. CDR1 is MNHNY and CDR2 is SVGAGI in the germline V gene (reference sequence). This CDR3 is 13 amino acids long.

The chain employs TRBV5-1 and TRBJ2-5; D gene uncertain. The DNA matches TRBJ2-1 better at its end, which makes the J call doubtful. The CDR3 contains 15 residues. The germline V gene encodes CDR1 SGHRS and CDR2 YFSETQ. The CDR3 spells CASSLDPYSYNEQFF. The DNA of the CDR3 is TGCGCCAGCAGCTTGGATCCGTACTCCTACAATGAGCAGTTCTTC.

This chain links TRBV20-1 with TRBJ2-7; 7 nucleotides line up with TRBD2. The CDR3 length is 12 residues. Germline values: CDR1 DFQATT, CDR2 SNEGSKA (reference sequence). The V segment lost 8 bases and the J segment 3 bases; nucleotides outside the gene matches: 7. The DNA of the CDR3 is TGCAGTTTAAGCGGGGCGGACTACGAGCAGTACTTC. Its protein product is CSLSGADYEQYF.

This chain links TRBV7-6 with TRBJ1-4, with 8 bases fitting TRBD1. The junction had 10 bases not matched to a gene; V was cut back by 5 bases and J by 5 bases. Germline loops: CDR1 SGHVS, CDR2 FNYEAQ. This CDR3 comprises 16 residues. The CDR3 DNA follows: TGTGCCAGCAGCAAAGGACAGGGAGGAGGAAATGAAAAACTGTTTTTT. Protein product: CASSKGQGGGNEKLFF. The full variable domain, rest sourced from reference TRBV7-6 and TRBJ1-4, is GAGVSQSPRYKVTKRGQDVALRCDPISGHVSLYWYRQALGQGPEFLTYFNYEAQQDKSGLPNDRFSAERPEGSISTLTIQRTEQRDSAMYRCASSKGQGGGNEKLFFGSGTQLSVL.

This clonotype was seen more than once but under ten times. In DNA form, the CDR3 reads TGTGCCAGCAGCCTAGGGACAGGGGAACAGCCCCAGCATTTT. This codes for CASSLGTGEQPQHF. The chain combines TRBV7-9 with TRBJ1-5, with 10 bases lining up with TRBD1. Germline V gene data show CDR1 as SEHNR and CDR2 as FQNEAQ (reference sequence). The CDR3 is 14 amino acids. V shed 5 bases, J shed 7 bases, and the junction held 5 bases outside the gene matches.

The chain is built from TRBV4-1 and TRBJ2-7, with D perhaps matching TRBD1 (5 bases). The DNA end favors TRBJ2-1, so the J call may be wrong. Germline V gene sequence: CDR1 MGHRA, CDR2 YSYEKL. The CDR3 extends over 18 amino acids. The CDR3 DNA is TGCGCCAGCAGCCAAGAGGGTGCAGGGCTGAGTTTTTACAATGAGCAGTTCTTC. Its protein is CASSQEGAGLSFYNEQFF.

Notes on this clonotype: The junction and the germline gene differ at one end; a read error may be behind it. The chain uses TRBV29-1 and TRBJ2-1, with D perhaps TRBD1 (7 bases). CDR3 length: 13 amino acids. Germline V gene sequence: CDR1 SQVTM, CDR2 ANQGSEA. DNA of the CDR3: TGCAGCGCCGACAGGGACTCCTACGATGAGCAGTTCTTC. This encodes CSADRDSYDEQFF.

The CDR3 reads CASSPGGGGQPQHF. The CDR3 coding sequence is TGCGCCAGCAGCCCCGGAGGGGGCGGACAGCCCCAGCATTTT. V and J are TRBV5-1 and TRBJ1-5, with 7 bases fitting TRBD1. CDR3 length equals 14 residues. V lost 4 bases, J lost 7 bases, and 8 bases stayed unmatched. Germline CDR1 is SGHRS and CDR2 is YFSETQ. The full variable domain, with the rest looked up from reference TRBV5-1 and TRBJ1-5, is KAGVTQTPRYLIKTRGQQVTLSCSPISGHRSVSWYQQTPGQGLQFLFEYFSETQRNKGNFPGRFSGRQFSNSRSEMNVSTLELGDSALYLCASSPGGGGQPQHFGDGTRLSIL.

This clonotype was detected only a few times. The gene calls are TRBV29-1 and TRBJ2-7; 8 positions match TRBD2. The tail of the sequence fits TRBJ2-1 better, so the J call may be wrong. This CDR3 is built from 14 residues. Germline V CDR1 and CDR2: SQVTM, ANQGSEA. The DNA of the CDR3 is TGCAGCGTTGAATCCAGCGGGGGTTTTAGTGAGCAGTTCTTC. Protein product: CSVESSGGFSEQFF.

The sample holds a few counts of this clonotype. The CDR3 reads CSARDAGGRPYEQYF. The CDR3 bases are TGCAGTGCTAGAGACGCGGGGGGGAGACCCTACGAGCAGTACTTC. This rearrangement joins TRBV20-1 to TRBJ2-7; the match to TRBD2 covers 9 bases. This CDR3 spans 15 amino acids. Germline values: CDR1 DFQATT, CDR2 SNEGSKA (reference sequence). V was pared by 0 bases and J by 2 bases, with 5 bases of the junction left unmatched.

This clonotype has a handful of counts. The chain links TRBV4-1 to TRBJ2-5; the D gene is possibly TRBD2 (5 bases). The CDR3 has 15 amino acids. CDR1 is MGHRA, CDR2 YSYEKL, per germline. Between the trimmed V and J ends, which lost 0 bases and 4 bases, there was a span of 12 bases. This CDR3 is CASSQETRVGETQYF. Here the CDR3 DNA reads TGCGCCAGCAGCCAAGAGACGAGGGTTGGAGAGACCCAGTACTTC.

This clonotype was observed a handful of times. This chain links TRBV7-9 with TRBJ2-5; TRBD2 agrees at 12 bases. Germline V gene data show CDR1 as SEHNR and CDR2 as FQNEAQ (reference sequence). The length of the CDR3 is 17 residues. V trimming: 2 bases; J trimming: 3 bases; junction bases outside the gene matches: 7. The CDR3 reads CASSLPMASGGEETQYF. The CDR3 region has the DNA TGTGCCAGCAGCTTACCCATGGCTAGCGGGGGGGAAGAGACCCAGTACTTC.

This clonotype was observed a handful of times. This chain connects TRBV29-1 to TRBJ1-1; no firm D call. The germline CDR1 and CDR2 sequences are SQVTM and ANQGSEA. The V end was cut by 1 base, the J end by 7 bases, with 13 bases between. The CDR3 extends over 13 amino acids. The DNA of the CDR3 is TGCAGCGTTGAAGCCGTTGACAAGGGTGAAGCTTTCTTT. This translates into CSVEAVDKGEAFF.

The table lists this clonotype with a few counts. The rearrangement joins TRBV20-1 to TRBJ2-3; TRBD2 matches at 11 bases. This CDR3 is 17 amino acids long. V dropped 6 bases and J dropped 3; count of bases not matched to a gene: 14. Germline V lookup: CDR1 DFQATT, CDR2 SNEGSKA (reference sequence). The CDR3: CSASYLAGGWGTDTQYF. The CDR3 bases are TGCAGTGCCAGTTATCTAGCGGGAGGTTGGGGGACAGATACGCAGTATTTT.

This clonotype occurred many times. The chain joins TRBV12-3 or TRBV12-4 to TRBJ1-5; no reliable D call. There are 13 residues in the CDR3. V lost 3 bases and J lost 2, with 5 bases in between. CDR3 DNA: TGTGCCAGCAGTTTCTGGGGCAATCAGCCCCAGCATTTT. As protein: CASSFWGNQPQHF.

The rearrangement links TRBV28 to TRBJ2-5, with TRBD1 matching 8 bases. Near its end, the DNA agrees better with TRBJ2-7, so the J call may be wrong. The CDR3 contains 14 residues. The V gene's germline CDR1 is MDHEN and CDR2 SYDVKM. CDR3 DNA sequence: TGTGCCAGAGACTCCGTCAGGGGGCTGGGCGAGCAGTACTTC. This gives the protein CARDSVRGLGEQYF.

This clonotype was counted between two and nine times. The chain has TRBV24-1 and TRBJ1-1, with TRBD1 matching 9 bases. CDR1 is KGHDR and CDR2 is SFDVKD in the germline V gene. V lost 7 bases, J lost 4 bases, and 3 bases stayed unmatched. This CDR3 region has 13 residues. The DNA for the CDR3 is TGTGCCACCAGGGGACAGGGCAGCACTGAAGCTTTCTTT. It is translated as CATRGQGSTEAFF.

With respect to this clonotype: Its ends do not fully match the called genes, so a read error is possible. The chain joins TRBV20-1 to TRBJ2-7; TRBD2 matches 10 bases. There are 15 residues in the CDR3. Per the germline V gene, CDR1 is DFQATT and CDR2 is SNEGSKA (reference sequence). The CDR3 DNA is TGCAGTGCTAGGGATCTAGCGGGAGTGACCTACGACCAGTACTTC. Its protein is CSARDLAGVTYDQYF.

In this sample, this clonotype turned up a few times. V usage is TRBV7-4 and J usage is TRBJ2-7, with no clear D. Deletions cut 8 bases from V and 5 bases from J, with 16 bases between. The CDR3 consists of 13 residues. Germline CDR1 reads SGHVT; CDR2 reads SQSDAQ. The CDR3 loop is CASGLMDSNEQYF. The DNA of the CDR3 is TGTGCCAGCGGATTGATGGATTCTAACGAGCAGTACTTC.